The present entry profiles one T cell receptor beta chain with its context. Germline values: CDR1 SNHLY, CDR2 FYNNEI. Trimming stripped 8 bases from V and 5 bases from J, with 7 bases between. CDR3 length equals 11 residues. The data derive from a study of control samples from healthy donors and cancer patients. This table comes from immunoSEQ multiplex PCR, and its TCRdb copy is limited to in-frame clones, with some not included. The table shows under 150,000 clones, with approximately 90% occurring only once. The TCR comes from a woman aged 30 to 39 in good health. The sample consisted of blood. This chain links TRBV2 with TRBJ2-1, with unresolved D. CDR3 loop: CASQQNNEQFF. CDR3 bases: TGTGCCAGCCAACAAAACAATGAGCAGTTCTTC. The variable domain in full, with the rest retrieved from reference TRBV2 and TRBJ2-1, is EPEVTQTPSHQVTQMGQEVILRCVPISNHLYFYWYRQILGQKVEFLVSFYNNEISEKSEIFDDQFSVERPDGSNFTLKIRSTKLEDSAMYFCASQQNNEQFFGPGTRLTVL.